The rows below give T cell receptor beta chains drawn from one sample of a study of T cells in Graves' hyperthyroidism and ophthalmopathy. TCRdb re-analysed the multiplex PCR reads in MiXCR, keeping a single row per CDR3 protein. The sample yields 250,000 to 300,000 distinct CDR3 sequences, about a sixth seen once. Input material: blood. The receptors derive from a woman aged 55 to 70 with Graves' ophthalmopathy. CDR3s leave out the opening cysteine and the closing phenylalanine or tryptophan. Fields, in order: V gene, CDR3 protein.

V gene: TRBV29-1; CDR3 protein: SVVMPYGYT
V gene: TRBV5-1; CDR3 protein: ASSLSPSRQGNTEAF
V gene: TRBV5-8; CDR3 protein: ASSFGGRRGNSNQPQH
V gene: TRBV6-2/TRBV6-3; CDR3 protein: ASSPTGAKGQPQH
V gene: TRBV28; CDR3 protein: ASRLVPDTQY
V gene: TRBV4-1; CDR3 protein: ASSQQGRGNEKLF
V gene: TRBV5-1; CDR3 protein: AIQGAVLRTVVQY
V gene: TRBV4-3; CDR3 protein: ASSQDLADPYEQY
V gene: TRBV7-6; CDR3 protein: ASSLVGTGERGKQY
V gene: TRBV4-2; CDR3 protein: ASSPGQGYNQPQH
V gene: TRBV6-1; CDR3 protein: ASSFRTAGVITDTQY
V gene: TRBV25-1; CDR3 protein: ASRQGREAF
V gene: TRBV20-1; CDR3 protein: SARRGASYETQY
V gene: TRBV9; CDR3 protein: ASSVGGGHLNEQY
V gene: TRBV30; CDR3 protein: AWSPRGEANTEAF
V gene: TRBV6-2/TRBV6-3; CDR3 protein: ASTTGLWETQY
V gene: TRBV7-3; CDR3 protein: ASSRLVNTGELF
V gene: TRBV19; CDR3 protein: ASRESGNQPQH
V gene: TRBV7-2; CDR3 protein: ASSLTYGTRETQY
V gene: TRBV5-1; CDR3 protein: ASSSDPLGGGPETQY
V gene: TRBV14; CDR3 protein: ASSQSKSNEQF
V gene: TRBV18; CDR3 protein: ASSPRRSSYEQY
V gene: TRBV10-3; CDR3 protein: AISVGGGEETQY